The 24 T cell receptor beta chains listed next were all sequenced from one sample in a study of blood T cell repertoires in COVID-19. Data came from immunoSEQ multiplex PCR; TCRdb stores just in-frame clones and leaves some out. The table includes roughly 320,000 clones, 70% to 90% detected once. Sequences were obtained from peripheral blood. The source is a woman between 45 and 60 years old with COVID-19, enrolled during active disease.

This rearrangement joins TRBV2 to TRBJ2-7, with TRBD2 matching 7 bases. This CDR3 region has 15 residues. Per germline, CDR1 SNHLY and CDR2 FYNNEI. V lost 6 bases, J lost 3 bases, and 11 bases stayed unmatched. This CDR3 is CASRGGASGLYEQYF. CDR3 nucleotides: TGTGCCAGCAGGGGGGGAGCTAGCGGCCTCTACGAGCAGTACTTC.

The chain couples TRBV19 to TRBJ2-6, with TRBD1 identical over 9 bases. J was trimmed by 2 bases and V by 4 bases; bases with no gene match: 9. CDR1 and CDR2 (germline): LNHDA, SQIVND (reference sequence). The CDR3 has 18 residues. The CDR3 protein is CASSTGQGTVTGANVLTF. The CDR3, as DNA: TGTGCCAGTAGTACCGGACAGGGGACCGTCACTGGGGCCAACGTCCTGACTTTC.

This clone occurred once. The rearrangement joins TRBV25-1 to TRBJ1-1; 9 nucleotides line up with TRBD1. Trimming cost V 4 bases and J 6 bases; bases outside gene matches: 9. Per germline, CDR1 MGHDK and CDR2 SYGVNS. The CDR3 length is 15 residues. The CDR3, as DNA: TGTGCCAGCAGTGCATCGAGACAGGGGGTTGCTGAAGCTTTCTTT. This encodes CASSASRQGVAEAFF.

V and J are TRBV6-5 and TRBJ1-1, with D perhaps matching TRBD1 (6 bases). Germline values: CDR1 MNHEY, CDR2 SVGAGI. Trimming pared 6 bases from V and 4 bases from J, leaving 12 bases between. This CDR3 is 13 amino acids long. CDR3 protein: CASRNGGATEAFF. CDR3 bases: TGTGCCAGCAGAAACGGGGGGGCCACTGAAGCTTTCTTT.

The chain has TRBV10-2 and TRBJ1-5, with 10 bases lining up with TRBD1. J gave up 6 bases and V 3 bases, and 8 bases lay outside the gene matches. Germline V gives CDR1 WSHSY, CDR2 SAAADI. CDR3 size: 16 residues. The CDR3 nucleotides read TGCGCCAGCAGTGATACCGACAGGGGGCGGGGTCAGCCCCAGCATTTT. Protein sequence: CASSDTDRGRGQPQHF.

This chain joins TRBV2 and TRBJ2-7; D possibly corresponds to TRBD2 (6 bases). Per the germline V gene, CDR1 is SNHLY and CDR2 is FYNNEI. This CDR3 is built from 15 residues. V was pared by 4 bases and J by 2 bases, with 15 bases between. The CDR3 bases are TGTGCCAGCAGTGTGGGACTTTTGCAAGCCTACGAGCAGTACTTC. Its protein is CASSVGLLQAYEQYF.

This clone has only one observation. This chain uses TRBV30 with TRBJ2-7; 10 bases are a match to TRBD1. The CDR3 totals 15 residues. Germline CDR1 is GTSNPN and CDR2 is SVGIG (reference sequence). With V trimmed by 0 bases and J by 3 bases, 5 bases remained unmatched. This CDR3 reads CAWSVLGTGDYEQYF. The CDR3 DNA is TGTGCCTGGAGTGTTCTAGGGACAGGGGACTACGAGCAGTACTTC.

The chain couples TRBV9 to TRBJ2-1; possibly TRBD2 for D (5 bases). The CDR3 is 14 amino acids. CDR1 is SGDLS and CDR2 is YYNGEE in the germline V gene. Trimming pared 7 bases from V and 7 bases from J, leaving 18 bases between. The CDR3 coding sequence is TGTGCCAGCGGGCGCGGAGCGGTCGGGAATGAGCAGTTCTTC. This translates into CASGRGAVGNEQFF.

The chain has TRBV21-1 and TRBJ2-2; TRBD2, the D gene given by the table, was not confirmed from the DNA. TRBV21-1 is a listed pseudogene. The CDR3 runs 17 residues. This CDR3 is CASSRSTGTSGTGELFF. The DNA of the CDR3 is TGTGCCAGCAGCAGATCAACCGGGACTAGCGGGACCGGGGAGCTGTTTTTT.

The chain recombines TRBV7-6 with TRBJ2-2; TRBD2 matches 8 bases. This CDR3 has 16 amino acids. Germline lookup yields CDR1 SGHVS and CDR2 FNYEAQ. With V trimmed by 5 bases and J by 7 bases, 12 bases remained unmatched. CDR3 sequence (DNA): TGTGCCAGCAGCCCTCTACAAGCGGGAGACAGCGGGGAGCTGTTTTTT. Translated, it gives CASSPLQAGDSGELFF. The entire variable domain, with the rest obtained from reference TRBV7-6 and TRBJ2-2, is as follows: GAGVSQSPRYKVTKRGQDVALRCDPISGHVSLYWYRQALGQGPEFLTYFNYEAQQDKSGLPNDRFSAERPEGSISTLTIQRTEQRDSAMYRCASSPLQAGDSGELFFGEGSRLTVL.

The chain combines TRBV12-3 or TRBV12-4 with TRBJ1-3; D is unclear. The CDR3 is 12 amino acids. The V end lost 3 bases, the J end lost 5 bases, and 5 bases lay between the germline ends. The CDR3 region is CASSFGRNTIYF. The CDR3 bases are TGTGCCAGCAGTTTCGGGAGAAACACCATATATTTT.

This chain links TRBV2 with TRBJ2-1, with 10 nucleotides matching TRBD2. Germline V gene lookup returns CDR1 SNHLY and CDR2 FYNNEI. The CDR3 consists of 14 residues. J lost 5 bases, V lost 9 bases, and 7 bases had no gene match. The CDR3 spells CASLAGVTNNEQFF. The CDR3 nucleotides are TGTGCCAGTCTAGCGGGAGTGACGAACAATGAGCAGTTCTTC.

The count of this clone is one. The chain recombines TRBV11-3 with TRBJ2-7; a weak D match, TRBD2 (6 bases). This CDR3 is built from 15 residues. Per germline, CDR1 SGHNT and CDR2 YENEEA. With 3 bases removed from V and 0 bases from J, the gap between germline ends came to 12 bases. CDR3 in DNA: TGTGCCAGCAGCTTGCGGCGGGGAGCCTCCTACGAGCAGTACTTC. Translating it yields CASSLRRGASYEQYF.

V is TRBV5-6 and J is TRBJ1-4; D may be TRBD1 (6 bases). The CDR3 runs to 17 residues. V lost 1 base to trimming and J lost 3 bases, with 16 bases between them. In germline, CDR1 is SGHDT, CDR2 YYEEEE. The chain's CDR3 is CASSLFVGGRANEKLFF. In nucleotides, the CDR3 is TGTGCCAGCAGCTTGTTCGTCGGGGGGCGGGCTAATGAAAAACTGTTTTTT.

The rearrangement joins TRBV3-1 (or the pseudogene TRBV3-2) to TRBJ2-1, with 11 bases matching TRBD2. The CDR3 consists of 11 residues. Germline V gene data show CDR1 as LGHDT and CDR2 as YNNKEL (reference sequence). CDR3 amino acids: CASGRAGEQFF. CDR3 nucleotide sequence: TGTGCTAGCGGGAGGGCCGGTGAGCAGTTCTTC.

The V and J genes are TRBV15 and TRBJ1-3; no reliable D call. Germline V gene data show CDR1 as LNHNV and CDR2 as YYDKDF (reference sequence). Trimming took off 3 bases at V and 0 bases at J, with 18 bases between the two ends. CDR3 length: 18 amino acids. The chain's CDR3 is CATSRPRGGNSSGNTIYF. For the CDR3, the DNA is TGTGCCACCAGCAGGCCCCGGGGAGGCAACAGCTCTGGAAACACCATATATTTT.

CDR3 DNA sequence: TGTGCCAGCAGCCGTCGGGTAGGCGAGACCCAGTACTTC. It codes for CASSRRVGETQYF. V and J are TRBV27 and TRBJ2-5; D gene uncertain. Germline values: CDR1 MNHEY, CDR2 SMNVEV (reference sequence). Trimming removed 6 bases at V and 5 bases at J, with 13 bases between. This CDR3 has 13 amino acids.

J is TRBJ1-1 and V is TRBV9; D unclear. V lost 4 bases to trimming and J lost 4 bases, with 14 bases between them. The germline V gene has CDR1 SGDLS and CDR2 YYNGEE. The CDR3 totals 14 residues. CDR3 residues: CASSPREGLTEAFF. In nucleotides, the CDR3 is TGTGCCAGCAGCCCCCGGGAAGGGCTCACTGAAGCTTTCTTT.

The chain links TRBV15 to TRBJ2-4; TRBD1 is a possible D gene (6 bases). From germline, CDR1 is LNHNV and CDR2 YYDKDF (reference sequence). Trimming stripped 1 base from V and 6 bases from J, with 10 bases between. There are 14 residues in the CDR3. The chain's CDR3 is CATSRAGQRNIQYF. The CDR3 nucleotides read TGTGCCACCAGCAGAGCTGGACAGAGAAACATTCAGTACTTC.

The chain has TRBV5-1 and TRBJ2-5; TRBD2 aligns across 10 bases. The CDR3 runs to 15 residues. J lost 3 bases, V lost 0 bases, and 2 bases had no gene match. Germline CDR1 is SGHRS and CDR2 is YFSETQ. This CDR3 reads CASSLASGREETQYF. The CDR3 DNA sequence: TGCGCCAGCAGCTTGGCTAGCGGGAGAGAAGAGACCCAGTACTTC.

This chain joins TRBV7-9 and TRBJ1-4, with 7 bases that match TRBD1. The CDR3 is made up of 15 amino acids. Per germline, CDR1 SEHNR and CDR2 FQNEAQ (reference sequence). V lost 2 bases, J lost 4 bases, and 4 bases stayed unmatched. Here the CDR3 reads CASSLRGQLNEKLFF. The DNA for the CDR3 is TGTGCCAGCAGCTTACGGGGACAGCTTAATGAAAAACTGTTTTTT.

The chain couples TRBV5-1 to TRBJ2-7, with no clear D. Germline loops: CDR1 SGHRS, CDR2 YFSETQ. The CDR3 extends over 15 amino acids. V was cut by 5 bases and J by 2 bases, with 17 bases left in between. Here the CDR3 reads CASSNGYTNPYEQYF. CDR3 coding DNA: TGCGCCAGCAGTAATGGTTATACTAATCCCTACGAGCAGTACTTC.

This chain connects TRBV5-4 to TRBJ2-1; 11 bases are a match to TRBD2. Germline CDR1 SGHNT, CDR2 YYREEE (reference sequence). This CDR3 is 13 amino acids long. V gave up 4 bases and J gave up 9 bases; unmatched junction bases: 3. In DNA form, the CDR3 reads TGTGCCAGCAGCATAACTAGCGGGAGTGAGCAGTTCTTC. Protein: CASSITSGSEQFF.

CDR3: CASSLVAGGPPDTQYF. DNA for the CDR3: TGCGCCAGCAGCTTGGTAGCGGGAGGCCCCCCAGATACGCAGTATTTT. The chain carries TRBV5-1 and TRBJ2-3, with 10 bases matching TRBD2. This CDR3 has 16 amino acids. Germline loops: CDR1 SGHRS, CDR2 YFSETQ. V lost 0 bases and J lost 4; bases outside the gene matches: 5. Together with reference TRBV5-1 and TRBJ2-3, the CDR3 gives the full variable domain: KAGVTQTPRYLIKTRGQQVTLSCSPISGHRSVSWYQQTPGQGLQFLFEYFSETQRNKGNFPGRFSGRQFSNSRSEMNVSTLELGDSALYLCASSLVAGGPPDTQYFGPGTRLTVL.